What follows is one T cell receptor (beta chain) and its context. No cognate antigen has been identified for it. The sample holds no much larger clone one base away, and base qualities are not on file. The V end loses 10 bases and the J end loses 0 bases, and a stretch of 10 bases separates them. CDR1 and CDR2, per the germline V gene, are WSHSY and SAAADI. The CDR3 contains 13 residues, cysteine and phenylalanine counted. Only the CDR3 region is kept as DNA, spanning 39 bases read in frame from base 1. The CDR3 regions of human TCRbeta chains were analyzed by immunosequencing. From the authors' description of their analysis: Repertoire TCRs were matched against a reference library of SARS-CoV-2-specific TCRs generated with the MIRA antigen-specificity platform. Breadth meant the fraction of unique TCRs that were SARS-CoV-2-associated, whereas depth meant the fraction of total T cells that were SARS-CoV-2-associated. Using the MIRA data, each spike-specific TCR was mapped to the spike region that the TCR reacts to and placed in a CD4 or CD8 class. Log10-transformed breadth and depth values were compared by one-way ANOVA with Sidak's multiple comparisons tests. Entries here come from immuneACCESS through TCRdb and include only in-frame sequences with V and J called. Some clones fail to appear in such tables; in the studies checked, an unresolved V gene covers under half of the shortfall, and the cause of the remainder is unknown. The V and J calls and clone size are taken from that table; D and trimming were inferred from the DNA. The sample yields 130,000 to 150,000 clones; around 83% were counted once. About 4% of the sample is taken by the ten largest.

This specimen's time point label, interpreted: baseline before first vaccination. This sample's treatment or condition label indicates: meningococcal conjugate vaccine given as trial control. Samples from vaccinated people were obtained from the UK trials COV001 and COV002, which included a single-blind randomized controlled phase 2/3 trial of AZD1222 (ChAdOx1 nCoV-19) in healthy adults. For TCRbeta chain sequencing, PBMC samples were collected from trial participants at day 0 and at day 28 after the second dose. These data come from a study of T cell responses to AZD1222 COVID-19 vaccine (dated by TCRdb to the early 2020s). Some background on the complete study: TCR sequencing was performed for over 230 trial participants, of whom 207 were given two doses of AZD1222 and around 25 were given two doses of MenACWY control vaccine. Trial participants were enrolled by age into 18-55, 56-69 and 70-plus year subgroups, with 148, 28 and 57 TCR-sequenced participants respectively. Findings and caveats that apply to the study as a whole: Because no day 14 peak-response samples were available, repertoires were characterized only after the peak T cell response. Participants were mostly white British and included more females than males, and it was suggested by the authors that clonal diversity may have been underestimated. In the small 56-69-year group, the increase in depth fell short of significance, most likely because of low power. After two AZD1222 doses, both the breadth and the depth of spike-specific TCRs were significantly higher than at day 0 and than in MenACWY recipients. Reportedly, close to half of the unique spike-specific TCRs recognized epitopes lying outside the regions that are mutated in the B.1.351 and B.1.1.7 variants. Conclusions about previously exposed vaccinees were limited because only a handful of AZD1222 recipients were SARS-CoV-2 seropositive at baseline. The vaccine-associated CD4 TCRs covered the entire spike protein, and the dominant responses fell in regions 160-218 and 743-854.

Recombination linked TRBV10-2 to TRBJ1-5; the D gene cannot be named for sure. This sample comprised peripheral blood, obtained on day 0 of MenACWY control vaccination. The sequence was obtained from an adult in good health. DNA sequence: TGCGCCACCCGTAAAAATAGCAATCAGCCCCAGCATTTT. Translation gives CATRKNSNQPQHF.